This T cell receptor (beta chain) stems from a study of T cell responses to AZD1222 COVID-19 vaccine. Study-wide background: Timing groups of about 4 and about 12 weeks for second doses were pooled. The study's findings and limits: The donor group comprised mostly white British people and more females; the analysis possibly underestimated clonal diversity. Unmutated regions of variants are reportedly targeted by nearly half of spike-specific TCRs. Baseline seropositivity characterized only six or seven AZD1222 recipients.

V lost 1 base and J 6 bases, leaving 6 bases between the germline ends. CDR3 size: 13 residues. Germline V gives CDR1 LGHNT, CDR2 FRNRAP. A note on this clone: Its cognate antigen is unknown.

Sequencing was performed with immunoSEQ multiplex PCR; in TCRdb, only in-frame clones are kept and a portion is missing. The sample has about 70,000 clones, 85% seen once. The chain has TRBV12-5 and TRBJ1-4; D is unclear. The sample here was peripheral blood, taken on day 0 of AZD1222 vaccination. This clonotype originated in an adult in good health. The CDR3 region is CASGLALHEKLFF. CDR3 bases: TGTGCTAGTGGTTTGGCCTTACATGAAAAACTGTTTTTT.